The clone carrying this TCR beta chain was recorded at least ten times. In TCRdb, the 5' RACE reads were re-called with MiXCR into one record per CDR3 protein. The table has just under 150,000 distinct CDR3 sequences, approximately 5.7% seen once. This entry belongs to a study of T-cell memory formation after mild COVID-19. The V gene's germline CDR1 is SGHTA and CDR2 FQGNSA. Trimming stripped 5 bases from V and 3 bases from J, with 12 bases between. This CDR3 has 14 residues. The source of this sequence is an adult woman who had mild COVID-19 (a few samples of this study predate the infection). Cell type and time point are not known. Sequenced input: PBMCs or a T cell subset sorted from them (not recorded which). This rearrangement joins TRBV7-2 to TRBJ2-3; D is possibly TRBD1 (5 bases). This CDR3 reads CASSPQGRTDTQYF. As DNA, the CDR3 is TGTGCCAGCAGCCCGCAGGGTAGGACAGATACGCAGTATTTT.